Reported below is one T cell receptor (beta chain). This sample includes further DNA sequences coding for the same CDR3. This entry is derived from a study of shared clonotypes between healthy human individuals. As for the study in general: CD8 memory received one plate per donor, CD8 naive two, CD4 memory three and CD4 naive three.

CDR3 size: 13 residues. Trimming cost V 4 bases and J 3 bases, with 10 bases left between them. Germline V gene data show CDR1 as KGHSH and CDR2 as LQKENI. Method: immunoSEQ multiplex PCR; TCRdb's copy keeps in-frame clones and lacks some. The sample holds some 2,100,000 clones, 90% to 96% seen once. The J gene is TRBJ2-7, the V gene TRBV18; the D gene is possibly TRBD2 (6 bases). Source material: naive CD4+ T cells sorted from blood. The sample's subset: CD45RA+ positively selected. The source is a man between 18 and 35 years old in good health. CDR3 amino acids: CASSRAGSYEQYF. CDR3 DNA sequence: TGTGCCAGCTCACGTGCCGGGAGCTACGAGCAGTACTTC.